Shown below are 14 T cell receptor beta chains from a single sample sequenced in a study of cytomegalovirus exposure and HLA in healthy donors. The primer mix had 60 Vbeta and 13 Jbeta primers. Some clones are missing from TCRdb's copy, which holds only in-frame ones; the method was immunoSEQ multiplex PCR. The sample contains 100,000 or so clones, around 72% of which appear only once. Sequenced sample: PBMCs. The receptors derive from a male donor in good health and CMV-seropositive.

This sequence joins TRBV7-2 and TRBJ2-5; 13 nucleotides line up with TRBD2. The CDR3 totals 14 residues. V was clipped by 5 bases and J by 12 bases; unmatched bases: 9. From germline, CDR1 is SGHTA and CDR2 FQGNSA. In DNA, the CDR3 is TGTGCCAGCAGCGCCGGACTAGCGGGGGCGCCGAAGTACTTC. It yields the protein CASSAGLAGAPKYF.

In DNA, the CDR3 is TGTGCCATCGCGGGTGAGCCGGGGAAAGAGACCCAGTACTTC. Protein: CAIAGEPGKETQYF. The chain combines TRBV10-3 with TRBJ2-5; TRBD2 might be the D (5 bases). Trimming took off 8 bases at V and 3 bases at J, with 16 bases between the two ends. Germline lookup yields CDR1 ENHRY and CDR2 SYGVKD. The CDR3 is made up of 14 amino acids.

This sequence joins TRBV7-2 and TRBJ2-5; D might be TRBD1 (5 bases). Trimming removed 4 bases at V and 5 bases at J, with 14 bases between. Germline V gene sequence: CDR1 SGHTA, CDR2 FQGNSA. The CDR3 is 14 residues long. The CDR3 region is CASSWNRMGETQYF. The DNA for the CDR3 is TGTGCCAGCAGCTGGAACAGGATGGGGGAGACCCAGTACTTC. Full variable domain (rest looked up from reference TRBV7-2 and TRBJ2-5): GAGVSQSPSNKVTEKGKDVELRCDPISGHTALYWYRQSLGQGLEFLIYFQGNSAPDKSGLPSDRFSAERTGGSVSTLTIQRTQQEDSAVYLCASSWNRMGETQYFGPGTRLLVL.

This chain uses TRBV25-1 with TRBJ1-4; 10 bases are shared with TRBD1. Unmatched junction bases numbered 11, after V lost 6 bases and J lost 7 bases. The germline CDR1 and CDR2 sequences are MGHDK and SYGVNS. The CDR3 spans 16 residues. CDR3 region: CASSNLPGQGFEKLFF. In DNA form, the CDR3 reads TGTGCCAGCAGCAATCTTCCGGGACAGGGGTTTGAAAAACTGTTTTTT.

This clone came up a few times. The chain links TRBV5-1 to TRBJ1-1; possible D gene TRBD1, 5 bases. Trimming stripped 3 bases from V and 1 base from J, with 13 bases between. Germline loops: CDR1 SGHRS, CDR2 YFSETQ. The CDR3 is 15 residues long. The CDR3 spells CASSSRWGQNTEAFF. CDR3 bases: TGCGCCAGCAGCTCCAGGTGGGGCCAGAACACTGAAGCTTTCTTT.

With respect to this clone: In the same sample, other DNA sequences code for this CDR3. The chain combines TRBV19 with TRBJ2-1, with 7 bases that match TRBD1. CDR3 length: 12 residues. Germline CDR1 and CDR2: LNHDA and SQIVND (reference sequence). J gave up 6 bases and V 7 bases, and 3 bases lay outside the gene matches. CDR3 region: CASISGGNEQFF. Written as DNA, the CDR3 is TGTGCCAGTATTTCAGGGGGCAATGAGCAGTTCTTC.

The chain is built from TRBV30 and TRBJ2-7; a weak D match, TRBD2 (6 bases). Per germline, CDR1 GTSNPN and CDR2 SVGIG (reference sequence). V was trimmed by 2 bases and J by 3 bases, leaving 17 bases between them. The CDR3 loop spans 15 amino acids. The CDR3 nucleotides are TGTGCCTGGAGTCCCCCACCGACCGGGGGCTACGAGCAGTACTTC. This translates into CAWSPPPTGGYEQYF.

The chain links TRBV7-9 to TRBJ1-5, with 9 bases fitting TRBD1. V lost 5 bases and J lost 5; bases outside the gene matches: 4. Germline CDR1 reads SEHNR; CDR2 reads FQNEAQ (reference sequence). The CDR3 length is 14 residues. CDR3 sequence: CASSPTGGDQPQHF. As DNA, the CDR3 is TGTGCCAGCAGCCCTACAGGGGGCGATCAGCCCCAGCATTTT.

This clone showed up just once. V is TRBV28 and J is TRBJ1-5; D may be TRBD1 (5 bases). CDR1 is MDHEN and CDR2 is SYDVKM in the germline V gene. The CDR3 is 13 residues long. V lost 2 bases and J lost 6, with 8 bases in between. CDR3 loop: CASSLQGGQPQHF. The CDR3 DNA follows: TGTGCCAGCAGTTTACAGGGAGGTCAGCCCCAGCATTTT.

The chain combines TRBV25-1 with TRBJ1-4; D not certain. V shed 1 base and J shed 1 base, with 7 bases lying between them. Germline V gene sequence: CDR1 MGHDK, CDR2 SYGVNS. CDR3 length: 15 residues. This chain's CDR3 is CASSESPGTNEKLFF. For the CDR3, the DNA is TGTGCCAGCAGTGAATCCCCAGGAACTAATGAAAAACTGTTTTTT.

This clone came up a few times. V and J are TRBV5-1 and TRBJ2-7; the D is unclear. Germline CDR1 is SGHRS and CDR2 is YFSETQ. The CDR3 consists of 13 residues. V was pared by 0 bases and J by 1 base, with 5 bases between. The CDR3: CASSLAGSYEQYF. In DNA form, the CDR3 reads TGCGCCAGCAGCTTGGCAGGTTCCTACGAGCAGTACTTC. Complete variable domain (other parts from reference TRBV5-1 and TRBJ2-7): KAGVTQTPRYLIKTRGQQVTLSCSPISGHRSVSWYQQTPGQGLQFLFEYFSETQRNKGNFPGRFSGRQFSNSRSEMNVSTLELGDSALYLCASSLAGSYEQYFGPGTRLTVT.

V is TRBV25-1 and J is TRBJ2-5, with TRBD1 identical over 7 bases. The CDR3 has 15 residues. V trimming: 5 bases; J trimming: 0 bases; junction bases outside the gene matches: 6. The germline V gene has CDR1 MGHDK and CDR2 SYGVNS. The CDR3 sequence: CASSTGQTYQETQYF. In DNA, the CDR3 is TGTGCCAGCAGTACGGGACAGACGTACCAAGAGACCCAGTACTTC.

This chain connects TRBV13 to TRBJ2-1; 7 bases match TRBD2. Losses at the gene ends were 1 base for V and 7 bases for J; bases not matched to a gene: 13. Germline-derived CDR1 and CDR2 are PRHDT and FYEKMQ (reference sequence). The CDR3 has 17 amino acids. CDR3 amino acids: CASSLAIAGDSWNEQFF. The CDR3 bases are TGTGCCAGCAGCTTAGCGATCGCGGGGGACTCGTGGAATGAGCAGTTCTTC.

The rearrangement uses TRBV30 and TRBJ1-3, with D hard to call. The germline V and J ends were trimmed by 4 bases and 4 bases, with 14 bases remaining between them. There are 14 residues in the CDR3. Germline V gives CDR1 GTSNPN, CDR2 SVGIG (reference sequence). In DNA, the CDR3 is TGTGCCTGGAAGAAGGGTTCGGGAGGAAACACCATATATTTT. It is translated as CAWKKGSGGNTIYF.